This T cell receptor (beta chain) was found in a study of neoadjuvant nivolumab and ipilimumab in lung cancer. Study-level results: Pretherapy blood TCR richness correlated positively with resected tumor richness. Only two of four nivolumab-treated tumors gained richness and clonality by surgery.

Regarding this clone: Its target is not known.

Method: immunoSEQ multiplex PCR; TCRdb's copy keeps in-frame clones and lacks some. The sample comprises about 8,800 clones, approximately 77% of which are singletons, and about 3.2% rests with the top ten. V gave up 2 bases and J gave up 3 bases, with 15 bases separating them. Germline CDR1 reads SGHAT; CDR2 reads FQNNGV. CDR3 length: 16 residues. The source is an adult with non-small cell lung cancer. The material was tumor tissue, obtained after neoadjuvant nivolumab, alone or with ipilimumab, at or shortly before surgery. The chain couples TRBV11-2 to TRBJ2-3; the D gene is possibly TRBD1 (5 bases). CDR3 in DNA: TGTGCCAGCAGCTTAAGGGGCGGACGTTGGACAGATACGCAGTATTTT. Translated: CASSLRGGRWTDTQYF.